A single sample gave rise to the 26 T cell receptor beta chains below, sequenced in a study of neoadjuvant anti-PD-1 for oral cavity cancer. TCRdb's copy holds only in-frame clones and misses some; the assay was immunoSEQ multiplex PCR. The repertoire holds about 23,000 clones, 25% to 35% seen once, with 16% in the top ten. Time point of the sample: after neoadjuvant nivolumab, at surgical resection. The source was tumor tissue, collected after nivolumab (anti-PD-1) treatment. Every receptor here comes from a person between 40 and 79 years old with oral cavity squamous cell carcinoma.

The sample holds a few counts of this clone. The V and J genes are TRBV6-1 and TRBJ2-7; D uncertain. The CDR3 is made up of 15 amino acids. Germline CDR1 and CDR2: MNHNS and SASEGT. V lost 0 bases, J lost 3 bases, and 12 bases lay in between. The CDR3 sequence: CASSEAWVGSYEQYF. DNA of the CDR3: TGTGCCAGCAGTGAAGCGTGGGTGGGCAGCTACGAGCAGTACTTC.

The chain employs TRBV28 and TRBJ1-5; D is uncertain. The CDR3 runs to 13 residues. Germline loops: CDR1 MDHEN, CDR2 SYDVKM. V was pared by 5 bases and J by 0 bases, with 5 bases between. In DNA, the CDR3 is TGTGCCAGCAGTCCGGATAGCAATCAGCCCCAGCATTTT. Protein: CASSPDSNQPQHF.

The genes are TRBV6-1 and TRBJ2-7, with no clear D. V shed 0 bases and J shed 1 base, with 1 base lying between them. The CDR3 length is 12 residues. The germline CDR1 and CDR2 sequences are MNHNS and SASEGT. The CDR3 reads CASSEASYEQYF. The CDR3 nucleotides are TGTGCCAGCAGTGAAGCTTCCTACGAGCAGTACTTC.

This clone has only a few counts. The CDR3 reads CASSLSYSGNTIYF. The CDR3 DNA sequence: TGTGCCAGCAGTTTATCGTACTCTGGAAACACCATATATTTT. The chain is built from TRBV27 and TRBJ1-3; the D is unclear. Trimming removed 0 bases from V and 0 bases from J, with 3 bases in between. Germline V gene lookup returns CDR1 MNHEY and CDR2 SMNVEV (reference sequence). CDR3 length: 14 residues.

The chain has TRBV18 and TRBJ1-2; 7 bases agree with TRBD1. Per the germline V gene, CDR1 is KGHSH and CDR2 is LQKENI. V dropped 2 bases and J dropped 4; count of bases not matched to a gene: 7. The CDR3 spans 15 residues. The CDR3 sequence: CASSPTQTGSYGYTF. The CDR3 coding sequence is TGTGCCAGCTCACCAACCCAGACAGGGTCCTATGGCTACACCTTC.

The gene calls are TRBV19 and TRBJ2-7; weak D call: TRBD1 (6 bases). The germline V gene encodes CDR1 LNHDA and CDR2 SQIVND (reference sequence). With 5 bases removed from V and 0 bases from J, the gap between germline ends came to 11 bases. This CDR3 comprises 14 residues. This chain's CDR3 is CASSPGQISYEQYF. The CDR3 nucleotides are TGTGCCAGTAGTCCCGGACAGATCTCCTACGAGCAGTACTTC.

This clone was counted ten times or more. The chain carries TRBV28 and TRBJ1-5; maybe TRBD1 (5 bases). CDR1 and CDR2 (germline): MDHEN, SYDVKM. The V end lost 6 bases, the J end lost 3 bases, and 12 bases lay between the germline ends. This CDR3 spans 14 amino acids. The DNA of the CDR3 is TGTGCCAGCAGGCCGGGACTGAACAATCAGCCCCAGCATTTT. Translation: CASRPGLNNQPQHF. Together with reference TRBV28 and TRBJ1-5, the CDR3 gives the full variable domain: DVKVTQSSRYLVKRTGEKVFLECVQDMDHENMFWYRQDPGLGLRLIYFSYDVKMKEKGDIPEGYSVSREKKERFSLILESASTNQTSMYLCASRPGLNNQPQHFGDGTRLSIL.

The chain has TRBV7-9 and TRBJ1-2, with D perhaps matching TRBD1 (6 bases). The CDR3 has 14 residues. Per germline, CDR1 SEHNR and CDR2 FQNEAQ (reference sequence). Trimming took 7 bases from V and 6 from J, leaving 18 bases between them. The CDR3 loop reads CASTWVGAFDGYTF. The CDR3 bases are TGTGCCAGCACCTGGGTGGGGGCATTTGATGGCTACACCTTC.

V usage is TRBV7-9 and J usage is TRBJ1-6; perhaps TRBD1 as D (5 bases). The germline CDR1 and CDR2 sequences are SEHNR and FQNEAQ (reference sequence). CDR3 length: 14 residues. Trimming shortened V by 5 bases and J by 5 bases, and 10 bases separated the two germline ends. The chain's CDR3 is CASSPGPNNSPLHF. CDR3 sequence (DNA): TGTGCCAGCAGCCCGGGGCCGAATAATTCACCCCTCCACTTT.

Only a few counts were recorded for this clone. This sample includes further DNA sequences coding for the same CDR3. The gene calls are TRBV6-6 and TRBJ1-5; tentatively, D is TRBD1 (5 bases). CDR1 and CDR2 (germline): MNHNY, SVGAGI (reference sequence). Trimming shortened V by 8 bases and J by 4 bases, and 9 bases separated the two germline ends. The CDR3 sequence is 12 residues long. CDR3 coding DNA: TGTGCCAGCCGAGAGGGGAATCAGCCCCAGCATTTT. This translates into CASREGNQPQHF.

The CDR3 DNA sequence: TGTGCCAGCAGCTTAGGGACAAACACCGGGGAGCTGTTTTTT. Amino acids: CASSLGTNTGELFF. The rearrangement links TRBV7-9 to TRBJ2-2; D might be TRBD1 (5 bases). V gave up 1 base and J gave up 2 bases, with 5 bases separating them. The CDR3 covers 14 residues. Germline values: CDR1 SEHNR, CDR2 FQNEAQ (reference sequence).

The chain couples TRBV5-1 to TRBJ1-2; D perhaps matches TRBD1 (6 bases). The CDR3 consists of 13 residues. Trimming shortened V by 0 bases and J by 3 bases, and 6 bases separated the two germline ends. Germline CDR1 is SGHRS and CDR2 is YFSETQ. In nucleotides, the CDR3 is TGCGCCAGCAGCTTGGAGGGGGACTATGGCTACACCTTC. Amino acid sequence: CASSLEGDYGYTF.

This clone has a handful of counts. V usage is TRBV2 and J usage is TRBJ2-1, with 10 nucleotides matching TRBD1. V lost 5 bases, J lost 4 bases, and 5 bases stayed unmatched. The germline CDR1 and CDR2 sequences are SNHLY and FYNNEI. The CDR3 loop spans 15 amino acids. DNA of the CDR3: TGTGCCAGCAGTTCGACAGGGGGCGCGTACAATGAGCAGTTCTTC. Its protein product is CASSSTGGAYNEQFF.

The rearrangement links TRBV19 to TRBJ2-7; 8 positions agree with TRBD1. This CDR3 has 13 residues. The germline V gene encodes CDR1 LNHDA and CDR2 SQIVND (reference sequence). J was trimmed by 9 bases and V by 5 bases; bases with no gene match: 9. DNA of the CDR3: TGTGCCAGTAGTGTCCAGGGGGCCGGGGGGCAGTACTTC. Its protein is CASSVQGAGGQYF.

V gene TRBV18 combines with J gene TRBJ2-7; 7 bases map to TRBD1. The ends lost 4 bases at V and 0 bases at J; junction bases unmatched: 6. Germline V lookup: CDR1 KGHSH, CDR2 LQKENI. This CDR3 has 15 residues. CDR3 loop: CASSRGQPLSYEQYF. The CDR3, as DNA: TGTGCCAGCTCACGGGGACAGCCTCTCTCCTACGAGCAGTACTTC.

The J gene is TRBJ2-1, the V gene TRBV7-9, with D unresolved. Trimming removed 5 bases at V and 9 bases at J, with 8 bases between. There are 11 residues in the CDR3. Germline CDR1 is SEHNR and CDR2 is FQNEAQ (reference sequence). The CDR3 sequence: CASSRQGEQFF. The CDR3 DNA reads TGTGCCAGCAGCCGACAAGGTGAGCAGTTCTTC.

The chain employs TRBV27 and TRBJ2-2; 8 nucleotides align to TRBD2. Germline CDR1 and CDR2: MNHEY and SMNVEV (reference sequence). This CDR3 region has 15 residues. Losses at the gene ends were 8 bases for V and 0 bases for J; bases not matched to a gene: 5. The CDR3 loop is CASSSAGANTGELFF. In DNA, the CDR3 is TGTGCCAGCTCCTCAGCGGGAGCGAACACCGGGGAGCTGTTTTTT.

This chain connects TRBV6-5 to TRBJ1-1; D gene ambiguous. The CDR3 contains 13 residues. V was trimmed by 2 bases and J by 1 base, leaving 5 bases between them. Germline V gene lookup returns CDR1 MNHEY and CDR2 SVGAGI. The CDR3 DNA reads TGTGCCAGCAGTTACAAAAGGAACACTGAAGCTTTCTTT. It translates to CASSYKRNTEAFF.

The rearrangement uses TRBV7-3 and TRBJ2-1; TRBD2 matches 7 bases. Trimming at V came to 2 bases and at J to 3 bases, leaving 7 bases not matched to a gene. The CDR3 length is 16 residues. CDR1 is SGHTA, CDR2 FQGTGA, per germline. The CDR3 spells CASSLLSGGNYNEQFF. CDR3 in DNA: TGTGCCAGCAGCTTACTGTCGGGGGGTAACTACAATGAGCAGTTCTTC.

This clone was counted once. The rearrangement uses TRBV7-8 and TRBJ2-5, with 8 bases identical to TRBD1. From germline, CDR1 is SGHVS and CDR2 FQNEAQ. J gave up 4 bases and V 5 bases, and 6 bases lay outside the gene matches. This CDR3 spans 14 amino acids. The CDR3 nucleotides read TGTGCCAGCAGCCGGGGACAGGCGCGAGAGACCCAGTACTTC. This translates into CASSRGQARETQYF.

This clone was counted between two and nine times. This chain uses TRBV2 with TRBJ1-3; D gene unclear. V was pared by 7 bases and J by 4 bases, with 11 bases between. CDR1 is SNHLY, CDR2 FYNNEI, per germline. The CDR3 is 13 residues long. The CDR3 here is CASTLILGNTIYF. CDR3 coding DNA: TGTGCCAGCACCCTAATACTAGGAAACACCATATATTTT.

This clone was observed a few times. This chain links TRBV5-1 with TRBJ2-3; TRBD2 aligns across 7 bases. V trimming: 4 bases; J trimming: 4 bases; junction bases outside the gene matches: 12. CDR3 length: 16 amino acids. Per germline, CDR1 SGHRS and CDR2 YFSETQ. CDR3 sequence reads: CASSRGDFRGADTQYF. The CDR3 nucleotides read TGCGCCAGCAGCCGGGGGGACTTCCGAGGGGCAGATACGCAGTATTTT.

V usage is TRBV11-2 and J usage is TRBJ2-7; 8 bases are shared with TRBD2. V shed 4 bases, J shed 4 bases, and the junction held 3 bases outside the gene matches. This CDR3 spans 13 amino acids. Germline V gene data show CDR1 as SGHAT and CDR2 as FQNNGV. The CDR3 here is CASSSTSAYEQYF. The DNA for the CDR3 is TGTGCCAGCAGCTCGACTAGCGCTTACGAGCAGTACTTC.

The chain links TRBV18 to TRBJ2-2; D is possibly TRBD1 (6 bases). Trimming shortened V by 1 base and J by 5 bases, and 11 bases separated the two germline ends. The CDR3 runs 15 residues. CDR1 is KGHSH and CDR2 is LQKENI in the germline V gene. Here the CDR3 DNA reads TGTGCCAGCTCACCACAAAAACAGGGTACCGGGGAGCTGTTTTTT. It specifies CASSPQKQGTGELFF.

The V gene is TRBV10-3, the J gene TRBJ1-2; D ambiguous. This CDR3 is built from 12 residues. The germline V gene has CDR1 ENHRY and CDR2 SYGVKD. Trimming left V 3 bases short and J 2 bases short, with 4 bases between. CDR3 in DNA: TGTGCCATCAGTGACGGGAACTATGGCTACACCTTC. This gives the protein CAISDGNYGYTF.

This clone appeared a few times. The V call is TRBV4-1, the J call TRBJ1-3; tentative D call: TRBD1 (6 bases). There are 15 residues in the CDR3. CDR1 is MGHRA, CDR2 YSYEKL, per germline. Trimming left V 4 bases short and J 4 bases short, with 14 bases between. The chain's CDR3 is CASSLEGDLGNTIYF. The CDR3 DNA reads as TGCGCCAGCAGCCTCGAGGGGGACTTGGGAAACACCATATATTTT.